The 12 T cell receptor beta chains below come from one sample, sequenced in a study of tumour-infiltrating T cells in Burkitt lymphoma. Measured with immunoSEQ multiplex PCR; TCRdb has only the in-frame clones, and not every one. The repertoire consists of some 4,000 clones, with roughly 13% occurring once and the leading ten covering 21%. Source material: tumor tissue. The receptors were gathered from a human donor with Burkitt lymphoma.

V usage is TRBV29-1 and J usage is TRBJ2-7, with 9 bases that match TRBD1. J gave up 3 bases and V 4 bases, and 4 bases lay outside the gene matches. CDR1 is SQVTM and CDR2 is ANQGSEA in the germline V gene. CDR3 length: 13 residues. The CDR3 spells CSVVGQGLYEQYF. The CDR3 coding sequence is TGCAGCGTTGTAGGACAGGGGCTCTACGAGCAGTACTTC.

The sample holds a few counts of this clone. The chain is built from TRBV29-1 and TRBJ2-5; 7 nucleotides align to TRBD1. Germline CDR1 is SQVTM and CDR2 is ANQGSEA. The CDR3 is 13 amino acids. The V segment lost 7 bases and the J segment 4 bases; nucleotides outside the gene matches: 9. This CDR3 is CSANRGARETQYF. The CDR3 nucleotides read TGCAGCGCCAACAGGGGAGCGAGAGAGACCCAGTACTTC.

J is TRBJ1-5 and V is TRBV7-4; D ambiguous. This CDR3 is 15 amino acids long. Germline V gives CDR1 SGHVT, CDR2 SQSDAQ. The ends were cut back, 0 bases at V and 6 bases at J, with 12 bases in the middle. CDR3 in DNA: TGTGCCAGCAGCTTAGCGGTACGGGTTCTTCAGCCCCAGCATTTT. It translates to CASSLAVRVLQPQHF.

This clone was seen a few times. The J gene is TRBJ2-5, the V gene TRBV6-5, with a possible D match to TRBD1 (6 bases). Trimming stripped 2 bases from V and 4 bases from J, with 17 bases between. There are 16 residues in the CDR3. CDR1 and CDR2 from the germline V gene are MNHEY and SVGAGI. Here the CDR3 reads CASSYDALQGRETQYF. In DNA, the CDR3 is TGTGCCAGCAGTTACGATGCCCTACAGGGACGAGAGACCCAGTACTTC.

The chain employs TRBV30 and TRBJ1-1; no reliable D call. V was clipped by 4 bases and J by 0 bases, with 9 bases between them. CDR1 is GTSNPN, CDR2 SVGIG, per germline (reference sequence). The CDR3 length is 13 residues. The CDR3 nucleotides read TGTGCCTGGATGAAACAGTTGAACACTGAAGCTTTCTTT. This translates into CAWMKQLNTEAFF.

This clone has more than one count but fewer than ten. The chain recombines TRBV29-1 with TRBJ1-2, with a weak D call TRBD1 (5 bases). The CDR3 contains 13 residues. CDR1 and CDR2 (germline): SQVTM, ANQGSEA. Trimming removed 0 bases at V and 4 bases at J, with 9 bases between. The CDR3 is CSVEDRQSYGYTF. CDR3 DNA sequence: TGCAGCGTTGAAGATCGACAGAGCTATGGCTACACCTTC.

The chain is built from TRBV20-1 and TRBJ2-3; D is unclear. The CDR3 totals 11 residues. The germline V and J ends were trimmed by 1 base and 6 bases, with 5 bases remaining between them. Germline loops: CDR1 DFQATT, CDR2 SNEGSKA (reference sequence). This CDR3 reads CSARGSDTQYF. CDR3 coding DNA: TGCAGTGCTAGAGGATCTGATACGCAGTATTTT.

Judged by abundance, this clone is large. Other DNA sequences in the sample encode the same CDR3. CDR3 residues: CASSMDSNQPQHF. The CDR3, as DNA: TGTGCCAGTAGTATGGACAGCAATCAGCCCCAGCATTTT. This rearrangement joins TRBV19 to TRBJ1-5, with D uncertain. In germline, CDR1 is LNHDA, CDR2 SQIVND (reference sequence). The CDR3 length is 13 residues. The V end was cut by 3 bases, the J end by 1 base, with 4 bases between.

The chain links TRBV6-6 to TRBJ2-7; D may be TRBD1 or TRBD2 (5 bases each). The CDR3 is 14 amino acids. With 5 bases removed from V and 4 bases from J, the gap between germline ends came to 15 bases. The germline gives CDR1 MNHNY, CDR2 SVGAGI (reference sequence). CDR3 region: CASSGQSGPYEQYF. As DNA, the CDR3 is TGTGCCAGCAGTGGACAATCGGGGCCTTACGAGCAGTACTTC.

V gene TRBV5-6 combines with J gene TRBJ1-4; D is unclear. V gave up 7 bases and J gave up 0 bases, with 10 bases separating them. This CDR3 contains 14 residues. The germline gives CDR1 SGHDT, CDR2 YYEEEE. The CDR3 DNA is TGTGCCAGCGGGTCTTATGCAACTAATGAAAAACTGTTTTTT. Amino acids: CASGSYATNEKLFF.

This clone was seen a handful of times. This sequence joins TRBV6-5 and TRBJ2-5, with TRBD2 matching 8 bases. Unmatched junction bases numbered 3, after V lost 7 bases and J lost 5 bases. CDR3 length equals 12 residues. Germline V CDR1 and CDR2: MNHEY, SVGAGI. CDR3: CASIGGDETQYF. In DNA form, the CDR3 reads TGTGCCAGCATCGGGGGGGACGAGACCCAGTACTTC.

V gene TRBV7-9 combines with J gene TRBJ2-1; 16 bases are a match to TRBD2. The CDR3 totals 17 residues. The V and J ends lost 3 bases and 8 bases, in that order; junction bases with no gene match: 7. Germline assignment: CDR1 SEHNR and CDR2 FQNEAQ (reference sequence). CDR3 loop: CASSLLGTSGGADEQFF. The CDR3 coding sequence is TGTGCCAGCAGCTTGTTGGGGACTAGCGGGGGGGCAGATGAGCAGTTCTTC.